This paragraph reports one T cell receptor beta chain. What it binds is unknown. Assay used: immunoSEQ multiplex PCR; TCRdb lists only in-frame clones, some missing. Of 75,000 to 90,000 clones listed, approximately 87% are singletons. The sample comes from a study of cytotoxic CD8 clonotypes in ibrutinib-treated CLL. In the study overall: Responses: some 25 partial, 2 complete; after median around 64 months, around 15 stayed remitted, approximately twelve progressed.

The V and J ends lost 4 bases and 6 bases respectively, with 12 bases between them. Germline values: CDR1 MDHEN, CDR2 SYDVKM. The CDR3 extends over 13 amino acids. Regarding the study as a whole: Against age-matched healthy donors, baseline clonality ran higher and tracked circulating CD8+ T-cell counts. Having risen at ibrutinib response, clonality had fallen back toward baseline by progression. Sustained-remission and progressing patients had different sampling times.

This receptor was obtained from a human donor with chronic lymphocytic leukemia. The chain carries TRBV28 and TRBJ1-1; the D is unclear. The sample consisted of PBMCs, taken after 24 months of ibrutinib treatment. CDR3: CASSSPESPEAFF. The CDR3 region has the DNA TGTGCCAGCAGTTCCCCAGAGAGTCCTGAAGCTTTCTTT. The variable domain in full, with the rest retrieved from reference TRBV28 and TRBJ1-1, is DVKVTQSSRYLVKRTGEKVFLECVQDMDHENMFWYRQDPGLGLRLIYFSYDVKMKEKGDIPEGYSVSREKKERFSLILESASTNQTSMYLCASSSPESPEAFFGQGTRLTVV.